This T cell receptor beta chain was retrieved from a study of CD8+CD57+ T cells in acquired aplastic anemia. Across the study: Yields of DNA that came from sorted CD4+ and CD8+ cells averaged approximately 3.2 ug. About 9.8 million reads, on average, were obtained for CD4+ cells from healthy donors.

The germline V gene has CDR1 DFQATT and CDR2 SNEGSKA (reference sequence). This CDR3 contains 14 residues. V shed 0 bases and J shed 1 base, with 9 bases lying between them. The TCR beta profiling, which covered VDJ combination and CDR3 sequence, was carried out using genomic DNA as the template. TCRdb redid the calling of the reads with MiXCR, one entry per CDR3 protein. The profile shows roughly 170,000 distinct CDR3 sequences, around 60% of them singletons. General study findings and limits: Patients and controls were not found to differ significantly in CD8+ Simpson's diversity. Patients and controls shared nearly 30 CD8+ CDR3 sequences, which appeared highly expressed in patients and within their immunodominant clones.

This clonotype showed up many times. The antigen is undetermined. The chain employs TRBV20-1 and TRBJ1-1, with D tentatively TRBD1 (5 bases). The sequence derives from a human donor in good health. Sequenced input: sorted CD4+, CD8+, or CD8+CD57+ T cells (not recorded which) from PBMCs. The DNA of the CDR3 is TGCAGTGCTAGAGATTTGGGGCAGAACACTGAAGCTTTCTTT. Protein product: CSARDLGQNTEAFF.